This T cell receptor beta chain came from a study of T cell responses to AZD1222 COVID-19 vaccine. Overall study findings and caveats: The peak T cell response came first, and repertoires were sampled only after it. Within unmutated variant regions lay the reported targets of nearly half of spike-specific TCRs. Clonal diversity may have been underestimated, and the donors were mostly white British, with more females than males.

Comment on this clone: Its antigen is undetermined.

Data came from immunoSEQ multiplex PCR; TCRdb stores just in-frame clones and leaves some out. The sample contains around 150,000 clones, about 90% of which appear only once. V was trimmed by 0 bases and J by 2 bases, leaving 11 bases between them. CDR3 length: 16 residues. The germline V gene has CDR1 SEHNR and CDR2 FQNEAQ (reference sequence). The sequence came from an adult who received the AZD1222 COVID-19 vaccine. V and J are TRBV7-9 and TRBJ1-5; maybe TRBD1 (5 bases). This specimen consisted of peripheral blood, obtained 28 days after the second AZD1222 dose. CDR3 residues: CASSLAGQGGNQPQHF. The CDR3 DNA is TGTGCCAGCAGCTTAGCAGGGCAGGGAGGCAATCAGCCCCAGCATTTT.